This T cell receptor beta chain was profiled in a study of cytomegalovirus exposure and HLA in healthy donors. Study-wide points: Reports showed the classifier diagnosing cytomegalovirus status with high specificity and sensitivity.

Vbeta (60) and Jbeta (13) primers were used in the PCR. Some clones are missing from TCRdb's copy, which holds only in-frame ones; the method was immunoSEQ multiplex PCR. The top ten clones hold 2.2% of a sample with roughly 110,000 clones, 55% to 65% of them seen once. As for this clone: Its antigen is as yet unknown.

There are 16 residues in the CDR3. Unmatched junction bases numbered 6, after V lost 2 bases and J lost 1 base. Germline-derived CDR1 and CDR2 are GTSNPN and SVGIG (reference sequence). This clonotype was obtained from a woman younger than 45 in good health and CMV-seronegative. The chain is built from TRBV30 and TRBJ1-1; the match to TRBD1 covers 11 bases. What was sequenced was PBMCs. The CDR3 DNA is TGTGCCTGGAGTCGGACAGGGGGCGCCGGGAACACTGAAGCTTTCTTT. Translation: CAWSRTGGAGNTEAFF. Based on the CDR3 plus reference TRBV30 and TRBJ1-1, the full variable domain is SQTIHQWPATLVQPVGSPLSLECTVEGTSNPNLYWYRQAAGRGLQLLFYSVGIGQISSEVPQNLSASRPQDRQFILSSKKLLLSDSGFYLCAWSRTGGAGNTEAFFGQGTRLTVV.